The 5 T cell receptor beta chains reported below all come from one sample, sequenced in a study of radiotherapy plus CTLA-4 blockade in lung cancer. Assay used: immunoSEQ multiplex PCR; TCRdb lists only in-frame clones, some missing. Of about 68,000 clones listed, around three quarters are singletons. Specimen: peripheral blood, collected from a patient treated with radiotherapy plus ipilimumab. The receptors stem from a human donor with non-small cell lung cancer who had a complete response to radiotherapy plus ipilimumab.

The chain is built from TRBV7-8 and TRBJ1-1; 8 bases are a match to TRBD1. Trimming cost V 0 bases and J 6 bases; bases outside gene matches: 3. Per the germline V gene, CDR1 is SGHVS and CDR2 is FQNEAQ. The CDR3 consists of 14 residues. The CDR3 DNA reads TGTGCCAGCAGCTTAGCGCCAGGGGGCTCTGAAGCTTTCTTT. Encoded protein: CASSLAPGGSEAFF.

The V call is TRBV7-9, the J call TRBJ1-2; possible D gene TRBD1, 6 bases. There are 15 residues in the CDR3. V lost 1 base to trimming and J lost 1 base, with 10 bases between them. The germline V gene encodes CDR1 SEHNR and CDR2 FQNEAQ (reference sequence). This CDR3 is CASSLGDTFNYGYTF. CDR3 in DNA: TGTGCCAGCAGCTTAGGGGACACCTTTAACTATGGCTACACCTTC.

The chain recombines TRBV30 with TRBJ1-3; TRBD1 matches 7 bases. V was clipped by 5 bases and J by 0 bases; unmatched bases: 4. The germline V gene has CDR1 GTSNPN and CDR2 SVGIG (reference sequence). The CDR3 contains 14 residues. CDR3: CAWGDSRSGNTIYF. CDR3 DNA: TGTGCCTGGGGGGACAGCCGCTCTGGAAACACCATATATTTT. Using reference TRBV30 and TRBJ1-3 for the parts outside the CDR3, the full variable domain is SQTIHQWPATLVQPVGSPLSLECTVEGTSNPNLYWYRQAAGRGLQLLFYSVGIGQISSEVPQNLSASRPQDRQFILSSKKLLLSDSGFYLCAWGDSRSGNTIYFGEGSWLTVV.

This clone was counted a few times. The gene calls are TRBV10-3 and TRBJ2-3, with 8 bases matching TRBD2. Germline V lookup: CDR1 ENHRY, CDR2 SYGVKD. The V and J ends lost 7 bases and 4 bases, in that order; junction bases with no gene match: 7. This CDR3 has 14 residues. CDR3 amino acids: CAIMPSGGADTQYF. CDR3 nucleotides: TGTGCCATCATGCCAAGCGGGGGAGCAGATACGCAGTATTTT.

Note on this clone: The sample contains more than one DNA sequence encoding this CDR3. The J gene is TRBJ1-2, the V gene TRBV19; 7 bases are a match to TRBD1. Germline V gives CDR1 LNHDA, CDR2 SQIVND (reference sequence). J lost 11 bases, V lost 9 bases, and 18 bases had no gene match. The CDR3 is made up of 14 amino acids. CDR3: CASSEGASSGGYTF. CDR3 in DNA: TGTGCCAGCTCTGAGGGGGCGTCAAGTGGTGGATACACCTTC. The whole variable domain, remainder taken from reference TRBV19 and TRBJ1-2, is DGGITQSPKYLFRKEGQNVTLSCEQNLNHDAMYWYRQDPGQGLRLIYYSQIVNDFQKGDIAEGYSVSREKKESFPLTVTSAQKNPTAFYLCASSEGASSGGYTFGSGTRLTVV.